The 2 T cell receptor beta chains in this list originate from one sample, sequenced in a study of read filtering for tumor transcriptome and immune sequencing. From roughly 390 ng of RNA, a library with molecular barcoded alpha/delta and beta/gamma adaptors was made. TCRdb fed the reads into MiXCR, producing one record per CDR3 protein. The data show roughly 18,000 distinct CDR3 sequences, approximately 20% seen once. Sequencing was performed on a population of CD138-negative cells sorted from bone marrow. These receptors were collected from a donor at least 40 years old with multiple myeloma.

Details on this clonotype: The germline gene is not matched at one end of the junction; a read error may be the cause. This sequence joins TRBV20-1 and TRBJ2-1, with D possibly called TRBD1 or TRBD2 (7 bases each). The CDR3 has 13 residues. The V gene's germline CDR1 is DFQATT and CDR2 SNEGSKA (reference sequence). The CDR3 DNA follows: TGCAGTACTAGGGGGGGACAGATCAATGAGCGGTTCTTC. This encodes CSTRGGQINERFF.

The chain recombines TRBV7-9 with TRBJ2-1, with TRBD1 as a possible D gene (6 bases). Per germline, CDR1 SEHNR and CDR2 FQNEAQ (reference sequence). The CDR3 sequence is 15 residues long. The ends were cut back, 6 bases at V and 9 bases at J, with 21 bases in the middle. The CDR3 nucleotides are TGTGCCAGCAGTTCCGGACAGAGACTGGCGGGTGAGCAGTTCTTC. Residues: CASSSGQRLAGEQFF.